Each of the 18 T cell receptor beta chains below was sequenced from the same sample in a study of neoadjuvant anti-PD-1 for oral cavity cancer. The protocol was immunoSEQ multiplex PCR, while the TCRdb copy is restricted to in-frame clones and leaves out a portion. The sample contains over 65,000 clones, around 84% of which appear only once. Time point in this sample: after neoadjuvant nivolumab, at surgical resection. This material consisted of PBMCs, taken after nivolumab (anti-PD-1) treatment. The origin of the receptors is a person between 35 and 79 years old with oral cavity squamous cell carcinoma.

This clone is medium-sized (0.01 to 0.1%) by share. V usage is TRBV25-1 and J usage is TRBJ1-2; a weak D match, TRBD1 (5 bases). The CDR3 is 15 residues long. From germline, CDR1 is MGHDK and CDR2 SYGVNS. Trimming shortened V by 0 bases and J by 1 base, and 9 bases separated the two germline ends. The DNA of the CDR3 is TGTGCCAGCAGTGAATACCCTGACAGTAACTATGGCTACACCTTC. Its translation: CASSEYPDSNYGYTF.

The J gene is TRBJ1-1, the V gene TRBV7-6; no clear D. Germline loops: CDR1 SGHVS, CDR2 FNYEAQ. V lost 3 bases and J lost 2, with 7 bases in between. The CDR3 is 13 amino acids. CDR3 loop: CASSFSPNTEAFF. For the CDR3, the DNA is TGTGCCAGCAGCTTTTCCCCTAACACTGAAGCTTTCTTT.

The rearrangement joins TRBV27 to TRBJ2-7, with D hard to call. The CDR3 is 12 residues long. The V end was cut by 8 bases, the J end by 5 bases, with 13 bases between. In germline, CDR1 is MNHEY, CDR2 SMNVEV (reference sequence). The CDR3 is CASASHPHEQYF. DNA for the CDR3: TGTGCCAGCGCTTCTCACCCCCACGAGCAGTACTTC.

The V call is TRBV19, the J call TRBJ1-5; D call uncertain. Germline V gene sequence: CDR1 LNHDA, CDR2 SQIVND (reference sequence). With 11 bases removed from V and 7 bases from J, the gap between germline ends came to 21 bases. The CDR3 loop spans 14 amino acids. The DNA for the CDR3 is TGTGCCTCAAAAGAGGACCGGTCCAGGCAGCCCCAGCATTTT. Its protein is CASKEDRSRQPQHF.

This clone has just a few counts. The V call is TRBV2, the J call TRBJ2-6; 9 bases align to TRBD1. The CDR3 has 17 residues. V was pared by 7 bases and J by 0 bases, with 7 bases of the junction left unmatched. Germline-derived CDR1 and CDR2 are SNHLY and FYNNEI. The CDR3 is CASMRPGQGSGANVLTF. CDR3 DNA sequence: TGTGCCAGCATGAGACCGGGACAGGGCTCTGGGGCCAACGTCCTGACTTTC.

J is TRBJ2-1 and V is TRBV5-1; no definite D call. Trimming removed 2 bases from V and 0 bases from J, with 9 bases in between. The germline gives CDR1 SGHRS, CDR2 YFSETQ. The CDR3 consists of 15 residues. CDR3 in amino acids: CASSLSYSSYNEQFF. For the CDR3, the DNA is TGCGCCAGCAGCTTAAGCTACAGCTCCTACAATGAGCAGTTCTTC.

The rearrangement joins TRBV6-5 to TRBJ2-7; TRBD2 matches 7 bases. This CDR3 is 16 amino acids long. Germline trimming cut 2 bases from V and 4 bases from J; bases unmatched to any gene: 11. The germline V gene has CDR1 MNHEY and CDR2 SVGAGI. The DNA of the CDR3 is TGTGCCAGCAGTTACGGGGGACTAACTAAGTTATACGAGCAGTACTTC. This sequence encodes CASSYGGLTKLYEQYF.

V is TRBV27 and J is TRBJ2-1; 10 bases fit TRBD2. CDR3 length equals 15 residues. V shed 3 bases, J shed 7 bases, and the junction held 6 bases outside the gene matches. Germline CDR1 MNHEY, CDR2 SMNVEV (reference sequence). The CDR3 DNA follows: TGTGCCAGCAGTTTGGGGCCTAGCGGGAGTAATGAGCAGTTCTTC. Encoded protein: CASSLGPSGSNEQFF.

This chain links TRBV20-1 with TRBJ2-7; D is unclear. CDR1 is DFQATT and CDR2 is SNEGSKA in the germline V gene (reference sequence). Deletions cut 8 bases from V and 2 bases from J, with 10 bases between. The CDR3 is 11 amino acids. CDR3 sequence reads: CSSGDPYEQYF. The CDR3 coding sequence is TGCAGTTCCGGTGACCCCTACGAGCAGTACTTC.

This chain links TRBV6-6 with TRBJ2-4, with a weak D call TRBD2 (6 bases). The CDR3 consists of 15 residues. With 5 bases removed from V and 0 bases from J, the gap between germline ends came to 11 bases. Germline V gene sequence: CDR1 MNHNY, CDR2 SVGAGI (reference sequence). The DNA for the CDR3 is TGTGCCAGCAGTCCGGGGGATATAGCCAAAAACATTCAGTACTTC. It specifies CASSPGDIAKNIQYF.

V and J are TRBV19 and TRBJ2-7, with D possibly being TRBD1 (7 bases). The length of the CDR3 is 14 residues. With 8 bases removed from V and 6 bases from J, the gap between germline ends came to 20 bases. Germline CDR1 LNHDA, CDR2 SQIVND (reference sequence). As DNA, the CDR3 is TGTGCCAGTGATGGAGGGGGCGCGAATAGCGAGCAGTACTTC. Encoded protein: CASDGGGANSEQYF.

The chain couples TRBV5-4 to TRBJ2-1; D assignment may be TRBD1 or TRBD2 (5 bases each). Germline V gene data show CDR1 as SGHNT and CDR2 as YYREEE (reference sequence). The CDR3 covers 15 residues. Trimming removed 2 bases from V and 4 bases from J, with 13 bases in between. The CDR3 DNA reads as TGTGCCAGCAGCTTCCGGGACCAAGGGTACAATGAGCAGTTCTTC. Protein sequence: CASSFRDQGYNEQFF.

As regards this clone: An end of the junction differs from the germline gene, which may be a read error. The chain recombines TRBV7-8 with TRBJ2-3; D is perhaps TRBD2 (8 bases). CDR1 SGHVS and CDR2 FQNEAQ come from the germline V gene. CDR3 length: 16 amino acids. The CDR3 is CASSMTGLAGTDTQYF. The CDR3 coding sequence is TGTGCCAGCAGCATGACAGGGCTAGCGGGCACCGATACGCAGTATTTT.

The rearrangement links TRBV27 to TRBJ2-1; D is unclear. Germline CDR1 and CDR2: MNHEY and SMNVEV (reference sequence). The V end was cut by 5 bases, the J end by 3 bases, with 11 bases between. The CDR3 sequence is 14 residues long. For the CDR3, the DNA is TGTGCCAGCAGTCCCTCGGAGAGCTACAATGAGCAGTTCTTC. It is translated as CASSPSESYNEQFF.

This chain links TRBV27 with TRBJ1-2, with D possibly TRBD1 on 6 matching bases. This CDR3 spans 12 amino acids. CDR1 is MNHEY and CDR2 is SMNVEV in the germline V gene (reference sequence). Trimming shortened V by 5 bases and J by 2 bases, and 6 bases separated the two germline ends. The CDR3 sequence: CASSTGNYGYTF. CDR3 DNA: TGTGCCAGCAGTACAGGGAACTATGGCTACACCTTC.

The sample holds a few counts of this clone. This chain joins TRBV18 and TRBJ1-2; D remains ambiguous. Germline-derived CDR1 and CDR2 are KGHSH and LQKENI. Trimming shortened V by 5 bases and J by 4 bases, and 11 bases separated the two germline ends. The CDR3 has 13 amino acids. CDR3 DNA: TGTGCCAGCTCAGGTCCCCCGAGCTATGGCTACACCTTC. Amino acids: CASSGPPSYGYTF. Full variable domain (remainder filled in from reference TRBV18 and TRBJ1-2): NAGVMQNPRHLVRRRGQEARLRCSPMKGHSHVYWYRQLPEEGLKFMVYLQKENIIDESGMPKERFSAEFPKEGPSILRIQQVVRGDSAAYFCASSGPPSYGYTFGSGTRLTVV.

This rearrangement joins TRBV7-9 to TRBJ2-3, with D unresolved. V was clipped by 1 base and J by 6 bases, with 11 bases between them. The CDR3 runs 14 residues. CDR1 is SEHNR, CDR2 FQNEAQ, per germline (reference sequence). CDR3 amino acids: CASSLDQTSDTQYF. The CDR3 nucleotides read TGTGCCAGCAGCTTAGATCAAACTTCGGATACGCAGTATTTT. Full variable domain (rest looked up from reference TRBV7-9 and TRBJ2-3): DTGVSQNPRHKITKRGQNVTFRCDPISEHNRLYWYRQTLGQGPEFLTYFQNEAQLEKSRLLSDRFSAERPKGSFSTLEIQRTEQGDSAMYLCASSLDQTSDTQYFGPGTRLTVL.

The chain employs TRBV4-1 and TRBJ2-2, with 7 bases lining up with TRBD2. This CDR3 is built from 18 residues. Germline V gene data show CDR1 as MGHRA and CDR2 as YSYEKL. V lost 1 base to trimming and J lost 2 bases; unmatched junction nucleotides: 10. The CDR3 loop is CASSQVGGAGLNTGELFF. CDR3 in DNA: TGCGCCAGCAGCCAAGTAGGTGGAGCGGGGTTAAACACCGGGGAGCTGTTTTTT.